Shown below are 18 T cell receptor beta chains from a single sample sequenced in a study of response to subunit inactivated influenza vaccine. In TCRdb, the RT-PCR reads were re-called with MiXCR into one record per CDR3 protein. The sample gives about 780,000 distinct CDR3 sequences, around 20% of which show up once; about 11% is in the top ten. The sequencing used PBMCs from blood, collected approximately 5 days after vaccination. The receptors originated from a man in his forties or fifties who received an inactivated influenza vaccine.

This chain links TRBV20-1 with TRBJ2-3; 8 bases map to TRBD2. After removal of 8 bases from V and 0 bases from J, the junction contained 10 bases not matched to a gene. Germline assignment: CDR1 DFQATT and CDR2 SNEGSKA (reference sequence). This CDR3 region has 15 residues. The CDR3 protein is CSPRHASGSTDTQYF. In DNA, the CDR3 is TGCAGTCCTCGACACGCTAGCGGGAGCACAGATACGCAGTATTTT.

This clonotype was detected ten times or more. The chain combines TRBV4-2 with TRBJ2-3; 12 positions agree with TRBD2. V lost 4 bases to trimming and J lost 0 bases; unmatched junction nucleotides: 11. The CDR3 is 19 amino acids. Germline values: CDR1 LGHNA, CDR2 YNFKEQ. CDR3 in DNA: TGTGCCAGCAGCCCAAGATTTGGACTAGCGGGGACTAGCACAGATACGCAGTATTTT. It specifies CASSPRFGLAGTSTDTQYF.

The chain employs TRBV7-9 and TRBJ2-7; TRBD1 aligns across 8 bases. The length of the CDR3 is 14 residues. V was pared by 5 bases and J by 7 bases, with 10 bases of the junction left unmatched. From germline, CDR1 is SEHNR and CDR2 FQNEAQ (reference sequence). This CDR3 is CASSPRQGMREQYF. The CDR3 DNA reads TGTGCCAGCAGCCCCAGACAGGGGATGAGGGAGCAGTACTTC. Combining the CDR3 with reference TRBV7-9 and TRBJ2-7 gives the whole variable domain DTGVSQNPRHKITKRGQNVTFRCDPISEHNRLYWYRQTLGQGPEFLTYFQNEAQLEKSRLLSDRFSAERPKGSFSTLEIQRTEQGDSAMYLCASSPRQGMREQYFGPGTRLTVT.

This clonotype showed up just a few times. The chain is built from TRBV6-1 and TRBJ1-2; possibly TRBD1 for D (5 bases). From germline, CDR1 is MNHNS and CDR2 SASEGT. V was trimmed by 2 bases and J by 0 bases, leaving 10 bases between them. The CDR3 totals 15 residues. The chain's CDR3 is CASSEIRGANYGYTF. CDR3 coding DNA: TGTGCCAGCAGTGAAATTCGGGGCGCTAACTATGGCTACACCTTC.

CDR3 loop: CASSRDVGNTIYF. DNA for the CDR3: TGTGCCAGCAGCCGGGACGTTGGAAACACCATATATTTT. V gene TRBV7-9 combines with J gene TRBJ1-3, with D perhaps matching TRBD1 (5 bases). The CDR3 totals 13 residues. V was cut by 5 bases and J by 3 bases, with 8 bases left in between. The germline V gene has CDR1 SEHNR and CDR2 FQNEAQ (reference sequence).

This clonotype has at least ten counts. The V and J genes are TRBV5-1 and TRBJ2-5; D may correspond to TRBD1 or TRBD2 (5 bases each). In germline, CDR1 is SGHRS, CDR2 YFSETQ. The CDR3 is 15 residues long. Trimming stripped 4 bases from V and 5 bases from J, with 18 bases between. The CDR3, as DNA: TGCGCCAGCAGCCCGCTGGGGGTCCCAAGCGAGACCCAGTACTTC. Its protein is CASSPLGVPSETQYF.

This clonotype was seen only a few times. At one boundary the junction diverges from the germline segment, which might be a read error. V usage is TRBV5-1 and J usage is TRBJ2-3, with D perhaps being TRBD1 or TRBD2 (5 bases each). The CDR3 covers 14 residues. Germline CDR1 and CDR2: SGHRS and YFSETQ. CDR3 protein: CASNLGRVGDTQYF. Written as DNA, the CDR3 is TGCGCCAGCAACTTGGGGCGGGTCGGGGATACGCAGTATTTT. The complete variable domain, with remaining parts taken from reference TRBV5-1 and TRBJ2-3, reads KAGVTQTPRYLIKTRGQQVTLSCSPISGHRSVSWYQQTPGQGLQFLFEYFSETQRNKGNFPGRFSGRQFSNSRSEMNVSTLELGDSALYLCASNLGRVGDTQYFGPGTRLTVL.

This clonotype turned up a few times. The CDR3 DNA reads as TGTGCCAGCAGTGAGGACAGGGAGTACGGAAACACCATATATTTT. Its protein is CASSEDREYGNTIYF. V usage is TRBV6-1 and J usage is TRBJ1-3, with 8 bases fitting TRBD1. The germline gives CDR1 MNHNS, CDR2 SASEGT. V was clipped by 3 bases and J by 4 bases; unmatched bases: 5. CDR3 length: 15 residues.

This clonotype was recorded at least ten times. V and J are TRBV6-2 or TRBV6-3 and TRBJ2-5; D might be TRBD1 (6 bases). This CDR3 spans 15 amino acids. V was shortened by 2 bases and J by 10 bases, with 20 bases between the two germline ends. Germline CDR1 MNHEY, CDR2 SVGEGT. DNA of the CDR3: TGTGCCAGCAGTTACCCGGAACAGGGCTCCCTGGGCCAGTACTTC. It is translated as CASSYPEQGSLGQYF.

This clonotype was detected ten times or more. The CDR3 spells CASSLKLTGGRRNEQFF. The CDR3 DNA reads TGTGCCAGCAGCCTGAAGCTTACAGGGGGTCGACGAAATGAGCAGTTCTTC. The rearrangement uses TRBV27 and TRBJ2-1; TRBD1 agrees at 8 bases. The CDR3 is 17 amino acids. Germline-derived CDR1 and CDR2 are MNHEY and SMNVEV (reference sequence). Losses at the gene ends were 6 bases for V and 7 bases for J; bases not matched to a gene: 17.

This clonotype was found a few times. The J gene is TRBJ2-1, the V gene TRBV28; 9 positions agree with TRBD2. Germline CDR1 MDHEN, CDR2 SYDVKM. With V trimmed by 8 bases and J by 6 bases, 5 bases remained unmatched. This CDR3 comprises 13 residues. The CDR3: CASAASGVNEQFF. CDR3 nucleotides: TGTGCCAGCGCGGCTAGCGGGGTCAATGAGCAGTTCTTC.

Only a few counts were recorded for this clonotype. This rearrangement joins TRBV7-9 to TRBJ2-7; D call uncertain. V was shortened by 1 base and J by 2 bases, with 12 bases between the two germline ends. The V gene's germline CDR1 is SEHNR and CDR2 FQNEAQ (reference sequence). The CDR3 covers 15 residues. The CDR3 loop is CASSLVLRTPYEQYF. CDR3 in DNA: TGTGCCAGCAGCTTAGTGTTGAGGACGCCCTACGAGCAGTACTTC.

This clonotype came up many times. The chain recombines TRBV5-1 with TRBJ2-5, with 8 bases identical to TRBD1. This CDR3 is built from 14 residues. Germline trimming cut 2 bases from V and 5 bases from J; bases unmatched to any gene: 5. Germline V gene data show CDR1 as SGHRS and CDR2 as YFSETQ. The CDR3 sequence is CASSFTGGSETQYF. Written as DNA, the CDR3 is TGCGCCAGCAGCTTTACAGGGGGAAGCGAGACCCAGTACTTC.

The chain recombines TRBV4-1 with TRBJ1-1; 7 bases line up with TRBD1. V was pared by 4 bases and J by 5 bases, with 10 bases of the junction left unmatched. The length of the CDR3 is 15 residues. CDR1 and CDR2 (germline): MGHRA, YSYEKL. CDR3 residues: CASSPTVRGRTEAFF. The CDR3 DNA follows: TGCGCCAGCAGCCCAACAGTTAGGGGGCGGACTGAAGCTTTCTTT.

This clonotype was seen repeatedly, ten times or more. V gene TRBV29-1 combines with J gene TRBJ1-1; unclear D gene. In germline, CDR1 is SQVTM, CDR2 ANQGSEA. CDR3 length: 11 residues. V was shortened by 3 bases and J by 1 base, with 3 bases between the two germline ends. The CDR3 is CSVEKNTEAFF. CDR3 nucleotides: TGCAGCGTTGAGAAGAACACTGAAGCTTTCTTT. The full variable domain, completed using reference TRBV29-1 and TRBJ1-1, is SAVISQKPSRDICQRGTSLTIQCQVDSQVTMMFWYRQQPGQSLTLIATANQGSEATYESGFVIDKFPISRPNLTFSTLTVSNMSPEDSSIYLCSVEKNTEAFFGQGTRLTVV.

This clonotype has a count of ten or more. The chain combines TRBV12-3 or TRBV12-4 with TRBJ1-2; unclear D gene. CDR3 length: 12 amino acids. V lost 1 base, J lost 8 bases, and 8 bases lay in between. CDR3 DNA sequence: TGTGCCAGCAGTTTAGGGGTTGGAGGCTACACCTTC. This codes for CASSLGVGGYTF.

CDR3 residues: CASSQERFRMNTEAFF. CDR3 DNA sequence: TGTGCCAGCAGCCAAGAGCGGTTTCGAATGAACACTGAAGCTTTCTTT. V and J are TRBV4-2 and TRBJ1-1, with D unresolved. CDR1 LGHNA and CDR2 YNFKEQ come from the germline V gene. V was pared by 0 bases and J by 0 bases, with 11 bases between. The CDR3 runs 16 residues.

The chain carries TRBV15 and TRBJ2-7; D tentatively reads TRBD1 or TRBD2 (5 bases each). Trimming removed 3 bases from V and 3 bases from J, with 15 bases in between. The CDR3 is made up of 15 amino acids. Per the germline V gene, CDR1 is LNHNV and CDR2 is YYDKDF (reference sequence). CDR3 sequence reads: CATSRPGREIYEQYF. As DNA, the CDR3 is TGTGCCACCAGCAGGCCGGGACGAGAGATCTACGAGCAGTACTTC.